This passage covers 25 T cell receptor beta chains from one sample sequenced in a study of cytomegalovirus exposure and HLA in healthy donors. The PCR used 60 Vbeta and 13 Jbeta primers. The protocol was immunoSEQ multiplex PCR, while the TCRdb copy is restricted to in-frame clones and leaves out a portion. The table has under 150,000 clones, around 10% seen once. Sequenced material: PBMCs. The receptor set was obtained from a man aged 25 to 40 in good health and CMV-seronegative.

This chain links TRBV9 with TRBJ2-5, with a weak D call TRBD1 (5 bases). Trimming stripped 4 bases from V and 2 bases from J, with 9 bases between. This CDR3 is built from 13 residues. The germline gives CDR1 SGDLS, CDR2 YYNGEE. The CDR3 protein is CASSQGVQETQYF. In DNA form, the CDR3 reads TGTGCCAGCAGCCAAGGGGTTCAAGAGACCCAGTACTTC.

This clone has more than one count but fewer than ten. The chain couples TRBV6-5 to TRBJ1-2; 7 bases map to TRBD1. J gave up 7 bases and V 6 bases, and 8 bases lay outside the gene matches. CDR3 length: 13 amino acids. Germline values: CDR1 MNHEY, CDR2 SVGAGI. The CDR3 spells CASRTGAKFGYTF. CDR3 nucleotides: TGTGCCAGCAGAACAGGGGCCAAGTTTGGCTACACCTTC.

The V gene is TRBV5-1, the J gene TRBJ1-3; a weak D match, TRBD1 (5 bases). V lost 1 base, J lost 0 bases, and 14 bases lay in between. The germline CDR1 and CDR2 sequences are SGHRS and YFSETQ. The CDR3 contains 17 residues. CDR3 in DNA: TGCGCCAGCAGCTTGTTCCTCGGGGGACTCTCTGGAAACACCATATATTTT. The encoded protein is CASSLFLGGLSGNTIYF.

A few counts support this clone. The V call is TRBV11-3, the J call TRBJ1-3; the D gene is possibly TRBD1 (6 bases). The V and J ends lost 2 bases and 4 bases respectively, with 15 bases between them. This CDR3 contains 16 residues. Germline CDR1 SGHNT, CDR2 YENEEA. CDR3: CASSLLLRGRGNTIYF. DNA of the CDR3: TGTGCCAGCAGCTTACTTCTCAGGGGTAGAGGAAACACCATATATTTT.

The chain has TRBV7-8 and TRBJ2-3; tentatively, D is TRBD1 (6 bases). The CDR3 has 14 amino acids. Trimming stripped 9 bases from V and 0 bases from J, with 13 bases between. In germline, CDR1 is SGHVS, CDR2 FQNEAQ. CDR3 sequence: CASRTEISTDTQYF. Here the CDR3 DNA reads TGTGCCAGTCGGACAGAGATAAGCACAGATACGCAGTATTTT.

This clone was counted between two and nine times. The V gene is TRBV7-8, the J gene TRBJ2-5, with D unclear. Germline V lookup: CDR1 SGHVS, CDR2 FQNEAQ. This CDR3 has 13 residues. Trimming shortened V by 5 bases and J by 7 bases, and 14 bases separated the two germline ends. CDR3 in DNA: TGTGCCAGCAGCCCAATCAGTGGTGGGACCCAGTACTTC. Protein: CASSPISGGTQYF.

The CDR3 sequence: CASSIGDREIEQPQHF. The CDR3 nucleotides are TGTGCCAGTAGTATAGGGGACAGGGAGATTGAACAGCCCCAGCATTTT. The gene calls are TRBV19 and TRBJ1-5, with 9 bases that match TRBD1. In germline, CDR1 is LNHDA, CDR2 SQIVND (reference sequence). With 1 base clipped from V and 7 bases from J, the junction kept 8 bases outside the gene matches. The CDR3 covers 16 residues.

This chain links TRBV5-1 with TRBJ1-3, with 12 bases matching TRBD1. The trim removed 4 bases at V and 0 bases at J, leaving 5 bases unmatched. The V gene's germline CDR1 is SGHRS and CDR2 YFSETQ. The CDR3 contains 17 residues. For the CDR3, the DNA is TGCGCCAGCAGCACCGGGACAGGGGGCTCCTCTGGAAACACCATATATTTT. It yields the protein CASSTGTGGSSGNTIYF.

The chain combines TRBV9 with TRBJ2-2; 9 nucleotides align to TRBD2. The CDR3 consists of 18 residues. Germline assignment: CDR1 SGDLS and CDR2 YYNGEE. J lost 5 bases, V lost 0 bases, and 11 bases had no gene match. Here the CDR3 reads CASSVGAGGPLGTGELFF. The CDR3 nucleotides read TGTGCCAGCAGCGTAGGGGCGGGAGGGCCGTTGGGGACCGGGGAGCTGTTTTTT.

The CDR3 reads CASSYNRGWQPQHF. The CDR3 coding sequence is TGTGCCAGCAGCTACAACAGGGGATGGCAGCCCCAGCATTTT. This chain uses TRBV2 with TRBJ1-5, with 7 positions matching TRBD1. Germline assignment: CDR1 SNHLY and CDR2 FYNNEI. V shed 6 bases, J shed 7 bases, and the junction held 9 bases outside the gene matches. The CDR3 is made up of 14 amino acids.

The sample holds a few counts of this clone. This chain uses TRBV2 with TRBJ1-1; no clear D gene. CDR3 length: 11 amino acids. Germline V lookup: CDR1 SNHLY, CDR2 FYNNEI. Trimming shortened V by 10 bases and J by 5 bases, and 11 bases separated the two germline ends. CDR3 loop: CANPRGTEAFF. CDR3 coding DNA: TGTGCCAACCCAAGAGGTACTGAAGCTTTCTTT.

The sample holds a few counts of this clone. This chain connects TRBV30 to TRBJ2-7; tentatively, D is TRBD1 (6 bases). V lost 4 bases to trimming and J lost 3 bases, with 16 bases between them. The length of the CDR3 is 14 residues. The germline V gene has CDR1 GTSNPN and CDR2 SVGIG (reference sequence). CDR3 DNA: TGTGCCTGGAAGCCCCTGGACAGATTCTACGAGCAGTACTTC. As protein: CAWKPLDRFYEQYF.

The genes are TRBV7-6 and TRBJ2-2, with 14 bases fitting TRBD2. The CDR3 runs 19 residues. V lost 2 bases to trimming and J lost 1 base; unmatched junction nucleotides: 6. Looked up from germline, CDR1 is SGHVS and CDR2 is FNYEAQ. CDR3: CASSLWGTSGSGNTGELFF. The CDR3 nucleotides read TGTGCCAGCAGCTTATGGGGGACTAGCGGGAGCGGGAACACCGGGGAGCTGTTTTTT.

The J gene is TRBJ2-5, the V gene TRBV4-1; 10 positions agree with TRBD1. CDR1 MGHRA and CDR2 YSYEKL come from the germline V gene. Germline trimming cut 1 base from V and 5 bases from J; bases unmatched to any gene: 7. This CDR3 is 16 amino acids long. The CDR3 DNA sequence: TGCGCCAGCAGCCAAGGACAGGGGGCGACAGGGGAGACCCAGTACTTC. Its translation is CASSQGQGATGETQYF.

The chain couples TRBV21-1 to TRBJ1-2; TRBD1, as called in the table, went unchecked against the DNA. TRBV21-1 corresponds to a pseudogene. The CDR3 covers 14 residues. The CDR3 DNA follows: TGTGCCAGCACGCGTCTACAGGGGAACTATGGCTACACCTTC. Translating gives CASTRLQGNYGYTF.

This clone was picked up a small number of times. The rearrangement joins TRBV5-1 to TRBJ1-1; possibly TRBD1 for D (5 bases). This CDR3 is 15 amino acids long. The germline gives CDR1 SGHRS, CDR2 YFSETQ. V shed 1 base and J shed 1 base, with 11 bases lying between them. Here the CDR3 DNA reads TGCGCCAGCAGCTTGATTCACGGGGGGAACACTGAAGCTTTCTTT. Translated, it gives CASSLIHGGNTEAFF.

This clone was detected a few times. The V gene is TRBV19, the J gene TRBJ2-7; possibly TRBD2 for D (6 bases). Trimming cost V 0 bases and J 2 bases, with 14 bases left between them. Germline V lookup: CDR1 LNHDA, CDR2 SQIVND (reference sequence). This CDR3 spans 16 amino acids. CDR3 sequence (DNA): TGTGCCAGTAGTATAGAGGGTGGCGGGACCCCCTACGAGCAGTACTTC. Translated: CASSIEGGGTPYEQYF.

This clone has only a few counts. The V call is TRBV2, the J call TRBJ1-2; D perhaps matches TRBD1 (5 bases). CDR3 length equals 11 residues. Germline assignment: CDR1 SNHLY and CDR2 FYNNEI. With 7 bases removed from V and 8 bases from J, the gap between germline ends came to 11 bases. CDR3 region: CASIQTVGYTF. CDR3 bases: TGTGCCAGCATTCAGACAGTCGGCTACACCTTC.

The rearrangement uses TRBV5-1 and TRBJ1-5; 10 bases match TRBD1. There are 14 residues in the CDR3. Germline V gives CDR1 SGHRS, CDR2 YFSETQ. Losses at the gene ends were 2 bases for V and 5 bases for J; bases not matched to a gene: 1. CDR3 in amino acids: CASSFGTGDQPQHF. The DNA of the CDR3 is TGCGCCAGCAGCTTTGGGACAGGGGATCAGCCCCAGCATTTT.

This clone was seen a few times. The rearrangement links TRBV5-1 to TRBJ2-3, with TRBD2 identical over 11 bases. The trim removed 2 bases at V and 6 bases at J, leaving 8 bases unmatched. The CDR3 loop spans 16 amino acids. Germline CDR1 and CDR2: SGHRS and YFSETQ. In DNA form, the CDR3 reads TGCGCCAGCAGCTTCGCTAGCGGGGGGACCAGGGATACGCAGTATTTT. As protein: CASSFASGGTRDTQYF.

The CDR3 DNA reads TGTGCCAGCAGCTTGGGTGTATTGCATGGACAGAGTCAAGAGACCCAGTACTTC. This gives the protein CASSLGVLHGQSQETQYF. This chain uses TRBV5-8 with TRBJ2-5; possible D gene TRBD1, 6 bases. Trimming took 0 bases from V and 2 from J, leaving 20 bases between them. Germline V gives CDR1 SGHTS, CDR2 YDEGEE. The CDR3 sequence is 18 residues long.

This clone was recorded a few times. The chain has TRBV4-3 and TRBJ1-3; no clear D. The CDR3 totals 13 residues. Germline assignment: CDR1 LGHNA and CDR2 YSLEER. With 1 base removed from V and 4 bases from J, the gap between germline ends came to 5 bases. CDR3 amino acids: CASSQGRGNTIYF. The CDR3 DNA is TGCGCCAGCAGCCAAGGTCGGGGAAACACCATATATTTT.

J is TRBJ1-2 and V is TRBV2; D remains unclear. V lost 7 bases and J 0 bases, leaving 9 bases between the germline ends. The CDR3 runs to 13 residues. Per the germline V gene, CDR1 is SNHLY and CDR2 is FYNNEI. CDR3 protein: CASTAGANYGYTF. The CDR3 coding sequence is TGTGCCAGCACCGCGGGAGCTAACTATGGCTACACCTTC.

V usage is TRBV18 and J usage is TRBJ2-3; 7 bases agree with TRBD1. V gave up 1 base and J gave up 3 bases; unmatched junction bases: 4. The CDR3 is made up of 15 amino acids. Germline V gene data show CDR1 as KGHSH and CDR2 as LQKENI. The CDR3 sequence is CASSPQGGRTDTQYF. The CDR3 nucleotides are TGTGCCAGCTCACCACAAGGGGGCAGAACAGATACGCAGTATTTT.

This clone was seen a few times. The gene calls are TRBV5-4 and TRBJ2-5, with a tentative D call TRBD2 (6 bases). Trimming left V 1 base short and J 5 bases short, with 15 bases between. CDR3 size: 15 residues. Germline values: CDR1 SGHNT, CDR2 YYREEE (reference sequence). The CDR3 spells CASSLSRGMGETQYF. The CDR3 DNA reads as TGTGCCAGCAGCTTGTCACGGGGGATGGGGGAGACCCAGTACTTC.